This T cell receptor beta chain emerged from a study of T cells in Graves' hyperthyroidism and ophthalmopathy. Study information: Peripheral blood was secured at the point of initial diagnosis, before any treatment.

This clonotype was counted many times. Its specificity is unknown. Ophthalmopathy patients showed a Clinical Activity Score of at least 3, NOSPECS grade of at least 4 and duration under 3 months. The authors took PBMCs from roughly 9.7 ml fresh peripheral blood. It was RNA transcripts that yielded the amplified TCR beta CDR3 regions. HTBI primers drove first-round RT-PCR of the TCR CDR3. TCRdb passed the multiplex PCR reads through MiXCR, listing each CDR3 protein once. The sample lists hundreds of thousands of distinct CDR3 sequences; approximately 15% were seen once. CDR3 length: 11 residues. Trimming shortened V by 7 bases and J by 10 bases, and 11 bases separated the two germline ends. Looked up from germline, CDR1 is KGHSH and CDR2 is LQKENI. General study points: Most clonotypes expanded in the thyroid (above 0.001) were also present in blood.

The source is a woman aged 55-69 years with Graves' ophthalmopathy. This chain connects TRBV18 to TRBJ2-1, with D possibly matching TRBD2 (6 bases). Material: blood. In DNA, the CDR3 is TGTGCCAGCTTCCTAAGCGGGGAGCAGTTCTTC. Its protein is CASFLSGEQFF. The full variable domain, in which reference TRBV18 and TRBJ2-1 provide the parts outside the CDR3, is NAGVMQNPRHLVRRRGQEARLRCSPMKGHSHVYWYRQLPEEGLKFMVYLQKENIIDESGMPKERFSAEFPKEGPSILRIQQVVRGDSAAYFCASFLSGEQFFGPGTRLTVL.